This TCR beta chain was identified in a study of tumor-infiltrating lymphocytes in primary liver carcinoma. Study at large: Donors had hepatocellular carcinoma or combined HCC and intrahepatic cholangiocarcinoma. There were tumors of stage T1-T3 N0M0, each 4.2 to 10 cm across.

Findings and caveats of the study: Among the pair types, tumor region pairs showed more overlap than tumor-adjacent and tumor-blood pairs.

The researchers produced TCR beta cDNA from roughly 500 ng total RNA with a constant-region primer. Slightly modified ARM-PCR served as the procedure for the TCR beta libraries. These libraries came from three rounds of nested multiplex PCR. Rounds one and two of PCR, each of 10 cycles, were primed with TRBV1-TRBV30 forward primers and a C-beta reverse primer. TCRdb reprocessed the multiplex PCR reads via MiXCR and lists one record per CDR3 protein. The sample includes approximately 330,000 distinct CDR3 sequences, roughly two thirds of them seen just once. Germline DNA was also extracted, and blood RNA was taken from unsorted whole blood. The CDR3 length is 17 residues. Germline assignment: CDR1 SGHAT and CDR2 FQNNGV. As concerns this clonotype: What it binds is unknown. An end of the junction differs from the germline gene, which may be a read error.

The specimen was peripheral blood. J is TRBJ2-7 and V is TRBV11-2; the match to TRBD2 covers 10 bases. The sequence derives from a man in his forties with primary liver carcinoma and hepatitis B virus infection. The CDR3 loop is CASSLGHVAGGLSEHYF. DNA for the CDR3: TGTGCCAGTAGCTTAGGCCACGTAGCGGGAGGTCTCAGCGAGCACTACTTC.